This T cell receptor (beta chain) is drawn from a study of T-cell memory formation after mild COVID-19. Points from the study as a whole: Clones that got smaller from day 15 to 85 had even CD4/CD8, while clones growing later tipped toward CD4+.

This CDR3 region has 14 residues. Germline V gene sequence: CDR1 SQVTM, CDR2 ANQGSEA. The ends were cut back, 7 bases at V and 2 bases at J, with 15 bases in the middle. This clonotype occurred many times. Its antigen is not known. MiXCR, applied by TCRdb to the 5' RACE reads, yields one record per CDR3 protein. The sample lists approximately 180,000 distinct CDR3 sequences; 16% were seen once. The sequenced sample consisted of PBMCs or a T cell subset sorted from them (not recorded which). The V call is TRBV29-1, the J call TRBJ2-4, with D uncertain. The sequence derives from an adult woman who had mild COVID-19 (a few samples of this study predate the infection). Cell type and time point are not known. As DNA, the CDR3 is TGCAGCGCCGTCCCGGTCCGGTCCAAAAACATTCAGTACTTC. Its translation: CSAVPVRSKNIQYF.